The next 6 T cell receptor beta chains were all read from a single sample in a study of long-term antiretroviral therapy in people with HIV. Researchers ran immunoSEQ v3.0 at survey level. Some clones are missing from TCRdb's copy, which holds only in-frame ones; the method was immunoSEQ multiplex PCR. The top ten clones hold 1.5% to 2% of a sample with more than 25,000 clones, 95% to 98% of them seen once. The sequenced sample was unsorted PBMCs, obtained 7.6 years after starting antiretroviral therapy. These receptors all come from a man aged 25-45 years with HIV.

In nucleotides, the CDR3 is TGTGCCAGCAGCCAAGATCTGTTCGAGCAGTACTTC. Translating gives CASSQDLFEQYF. The rearrangement joins TRBV4-2 to TRBJ2-7; D unclear. Germline V lookup: CDR1 LGHNA, CDR2 YNFKEQ. The V and J ends lost 0 bases and 6 bases respectively, with 6 bases between them. The CDR3 has 12 residues.

The chain recombines TRBV6-4 with TRBJ1-2, with TRBD1 matching 10 bases. CDR1 and CDR2 (germline): MRHNA, SNTAGT. The CDR3 has 18 amino acids. J lost 6 bases, V lost 2 bases, and 15 bases had no gene match. The CDR3 DNA sequence: TGTGCCAGCAGTGACCTGGGGACAGGGGATCCCCATAGGGATGGCTACACCTTC. Translated, it gives CASSDLGTGDPHRDGYTF.

As to this clone: Relative to the germline gene, one junction end is altered; a read error may explain this. V is TRBV11-2 and J is TRBJ2-5; perhaps TRBD1 as D (5 bases). In germline, CDR1 is SGHAT, CDR2 FQNNGV. CDR3 length equals 13 residues. The CDR3 DNA is TGTGCCAGCAGCGTAGAAGGGGCGGAGACCCAGTACTTC. It translates to CASSVEGAETQYF.

The rearrangement links TRBV2 to TRBJ1-2, with 7 bases fitting TRBD1. Germline lookup yields CDR1 SNHLY and CDR2 FYNNEI. The trim removed 5 bases at V and 6 bases at J, leaving 9 bases unmatched. This CDR3 is 14 amino acids long. CDR3 DNA: TGTGCCAGCAGTCAGCCGGGACAGAGAAATGGCTACACCTTC. Its translation: CASSQPGQRNGYTF.

V gene TRBV2 combines with J gene TRBJ2-7, with D tentatively TRBD1 (5 bases). The CDR3 covers 13 residues. From germline, CDR1 is SNHLY and CDR2 FYNNEI. V was clipped by 8 bases and J by 3 bases, with 14 bases between them. The CDR3 DNA reads as TGTGCCAGCCAGGGCCCATTCGACTACGAGCAGTACTTC. Its translation: CASQGPFDYEQYF.

This clone was detected a few times. The rearrangement joins TRBV7-2 to TRBJ2-1, with TRBD1 matching 7 bases. The ends lost 5 bases at V and 0 bases at J; junction bases unmatched: 7. CDR1 and CDR2 from the germline V gene are SGHTA and FQGNSA. The CDR3 covers 16 residues. Here the CDR3 DNA reads TGTGCCAGCAGCCCTAAGACAGGGAGCTCCTACAATGAGCAGTTCTTC. This sequence encodes CASSPKTGSSYNEQFF.